The TCR beta chain under discussion was sequenced for a study of T-cell memory formation after mild COVID-19. Study context: Largely, TCR clusters stayed within a single donor.

The CDR3 length is 11 residues. Germline trimming cut 6 bases from V and 12 bases from J; bases unmatched to any gene: 3. Germline CDR1 is LNHDA and CDR2 is SQIVND (reference sequence). This clonotype was detected a few times. As yet, its antigen is unknown. Findings and caveats of the study: The study found balanced CD4/CD8 in clones contracting day 15 to 85 and a CD4+ lean in later expanders. The study detected some responding clones in pre-infection memory, suggesting cross-reactive memory joined.

A single record per CDR3 protein comes from TCRdb applying MiXCR to the 5' RACE reads. The table shows 120,000 to 150,000 distinct CDR3 sequences, with 15% to 20% occurring only once. The receptor was isolated from an adult woman who had mild COVID-19 (a few samples of this study predate the infection). Cell type and time point are not known. The sample consisted of PBMCs or a T cell subset sorted from them (not recorded which). The chain uses TRBV19 and TRBJ2-1, with 9 nucleotides matching TRBD1. CDR3 loop: CASRQGAGQFF. The CDR3 DNA reads TGTGCCAGTAGACAGGGGGCCGGGCAGTTCTTC.